Shown below are 23 T cell receptor beta chains from a single sample sequenced in a study of T cell clonotyping in hematopoietic cell transplantation. The protocol was immunoSEQ multiplex PCR, while the TCRdb copy is restricted to in-frame clones and leaves out a portion. The sample consists of more than 25,000 clones, roughly 92% of them appearing once. The source material was PBMCs, sampled 100 days after allogeneic stem cell transplant. The receptor set was obtained from a female patient aged 50-59 years who had an allogeneic stem cell transplant from a related donor, so the T cells may come from the graft donor. Some clones in this sample may be carry-over from other donors' samples.

The chain links TRBV7-8 to TRBJ2-7; D uncertain. Germline assignment: CDR1 SGHVS and CDR2 FQNEAQ. The length of the CDR3 is 12 residues. V was cut by 1 base and J by 2 bases, with 3 bases left in between. CDR3 bases: TGTGCCAGCAGCTTAGTTACCTACGAGCAGTACTTC. This gives the protein CASSLVTYEQYF.

The chain combines TRBV27 with TRBJ1-2; D is unclear. Trimming pared 0 bases from V and 4 bases from J, leaving 9 bases between. The germline V gene has CDR1 MNHEY and CDR2 SMNVEV (reference sequence). The CDR3 is 14 residues long. Here the CDR3 reads CASSLSGRTYGYTF. The CDR3 DNA reads as TGTGCCAGCAGTTTATCAGGGAGGACCTATGGCTACACCTTC.

This clone came up once. The chain links TRBV15 to TRBJ1-1; D gene unclear. The germline V and J ends were trimmed by 5 bases and 3 bases, with 4 bases remaining between them. CDR3 length equals 11 residues. CDR1 is LNHNV and CDR2 is YYDKDF in the germline V gene (reference sequence). For the CDR3, the DNA is TGTGCCACCAGCGGGTACACTGAAGCTTTCTTT. Translation: CATSGYTEAFF.

The chain combines TRBV19 with TRBJ1-4, with 11 bases aligning to TRBD1. V gave up 6 bases and J gave up 0 bases; unmatched junction bases: 15. Per germline, CDR1 LNHDA and CDR2 SQIVND (reference sequence). This CDR3 comprises 20 residues. As DNA, the CDR3 is TGTGCCAGTAGCCGGTCACCGGGACAGGGGGTTTCTGCAACTAATGAAAAACTGTTTTTT. It translates to CASSRSPGQGVSATNEKLFF.

The V call is TRBV5-1, the J call TRBJ2-3, with 12 nucleotides matching TRBD2. The J segment lost 2 bases and the V segment lost 5 bases, leaving 3 bases of the junction unmatched. The CDR3 has 15 residues. The germline gives CDR1 SGHRS, CDR2 YFSETQ. CDR3 sequence: CASRTSGGTTDTQYF. DNA for the CDR3: TGCGCCAGCAGAACTAGCGGGGGGACCACAGATACGCAGTATTTT.

V usage is TRBV5-6 and J usage is TRBJ1-2; D not resolved. The germline V gene encodes CDR1 SGHDT and CDR2 YYEEEE. Trimming removed 0 bases from V and 4 bases from J, with 7 bases in between. The CDR3 runs 13 residues. CDR3 residues: CASSLERTYGYTF. DNA for the CDR3: TGTGCCAGCAGCTTGGAGAGAACCTATGGCTACACCTTC.

The genes are TRBV6-1 and TRBJ2-1, with TRBD2 matching over 11 bases. Trimming at V came to 2 bases and at J to 6 bases, leaving 6 bases not matched to a gene. This CDR3 contains 16 residues. CDR1 is MNHNS, CDR2 SASEGT, per germline. Here the CDR3 reads CASSESTSGGSNEQFF. CDR3 in DNA: TGTGCCAGCAGTGAAAGCACTAGCGGGGGTAGCAATGAGCAGTTCTTC.

V usage is TRBV5-1 and J usage is TRBJ1-2, with TRBD1 as a possible D gene (5 bases). Germline CDR1 and CDR2: SGHRS and YFSETQ. The CDR3 is 13 amino acids. V lost 5 bases and J 4 bases, leaving 12 bases between the germline ends. CDR3 sequence reads: CASRSGSLYGYTF. DNA of the CDR3: TGCGCCAGCAGGTCAGGGTCCCTCTATGGCTACACCTTC.

The chain combines TRBV6-5 with TRBJ2-5; 9 bases map to TRBD1. The length of the CDR3 is 14 residues. Germline CDR1 and CDR2: MNHEY and SVGAGI. Trimming cost V 5 bases and J 4 bases; bases outside gene matches: 5. The CDR3 spells CASSAQGASETQYF. Here the CDR3 DNA reads TGTGCCAGCAGTGCACAGGGGGCCTCAGAGACCCAGTACTTC.

The rearrangement links TRBV6-1 to TRBJ2-7; TRBD1 or TRBD2 may be the D gene (5 bases each). V gave up 5 bases and J gave up 11 bases, with 19 bases separating them. In germline, CDR1 is MNHNS, CDR2 SASEGT. The CDR3 totals 13 residues. CDR3 region: CASSLPGPKVEYF. The CDR3 DNA sequence: TGTGCCAGCAGTCTACCGGGACCTAAAGTGGAGTACTTC.

The V call is TRBV6-5, the J call TRBJ1-1; D ambiguous. Germline CDR1 is MNHEY and CDR2 is SVGAGI. Trimming left V 6 bases short and J 3 bases short, with 11 bases between. The CDR3 spans 13 residues. This CDR3 is CASSRGSYTEAFF. In nucleotides, the CDR3 is TGTGCCAGCAGCCGCGGGTCGTACACTGAAGCTTTCTTT.

The chain recombines TRBV27 with TRBJ1-5, with D perhaps TRBD1 (5 bases). CDR1 MNHEY and CDR2 SMNVEV come from the germline V gene (reference sequence). Trimming removed 4 bases from V and 2 bases from J, with 6 bases in between. This CDR3 is 13 amino acids long. CDR3 residues: CASSWGGNQPQHF. In DNA form, the CDR3 reads TGTGCCAGCAGTTGGGGGGGCAATCAGCCCCAGCATTTT.

The V and J genes are TRBV7-2 and TRBJ1-2; 10 nucleotides match TRBD1. Germline V lookup: CDR1 SGHTA, CDR2 FQGNSA. The CDR3 has 13 amino acids. J gave up 4 bases and V 6 bases, and 2 bases lay outside the gene matches. Here the CDR3 reads CASSWDRGYGYTF. The CDR3 DNA follows: TGTGCCAGCAGTTGGGACAGGGGCTATGGCTACACCTTC.

CDR3 sequence reads: CASSFWTSGGTDTQYF. The DNA for the CDR3 is TGTGCCAGCAGCTTTTGGACTAGCGGGGGCACAGATACGCAGTATTTT. The rearrangement joins TRBV11-2 to TRBJ2-3; 12 bases match TRBD2. Trimming cost V 3 bases and J 1 base; bases outside gene matches: 2. CDR1 is SGHAT and CDR2 is FQNNGV in the germline V gene. This CDR3 has 16 amino acids. Combining the CDR3 with reference TRBV11-2 and TRBJ2-3 gives the whole variable domain EAGVAQSPRYKIIEKRQSVAFWCNPISGHATLYWYQQILGQGPKLLIQFQNNGVVDDSQLPKDRFSAERLKGVDSTLKIQPAKLEDSAVYLCASSFWTSGGTDTQYFGPGTRLTVL.

The chain has TRBV7-9 and TRBJ1-3, with D unclear. The germline CDR1 and CDR2 sequences are SEHNR and FQNEAQ (reference sequence). The CDR3 consists of 14 residues. V was pared by 8 bases and J by 0 bases, with 11 bases between. CDR3: CASGRFSSGNTIYF. DNA for the CDR3: TGTGCCAGCGGTCGTTTCTCCTCTGGAAACACCATATATTTT.

This chain connects TRBV30 to TRBJ1-4, with TRBD1 matching over 8 bases. Germline-derived CDR1 and CDR2 are GTSNPN and SVGIG (reference sequence). The junction had 7 bases not matched to a gene; V was cut back by 3 bases and J by 4 bases. CDR3 length: 15 residues. The CDR3 bases are TGTGCCTGGAGAGGGCAGGGGGCGAATAATGAAAAACTGTTTTTT. Its translation is CAWRGQGANNEKLFF.

This chain connects TRBV10-3 to TRBJ2-3, with a possible D match to TRBD2 (6 bases). CDR3 length equals 12 residues. Germline V gene lookup returns CDR1 ENHRY and CDR2 SYGVKD. Trimming removed 6 bases at V and 5 bases at J, with 9 bases between. The CDR3 loop reads CAIRGLLDTQYF. In DNA, the CDR3 is TGTGCCATCAGGGGACTCCTAGATACGCAGTATTTT.

The J gene is TRBJ2-4, the V gene TRBV30; 7 bases line up with TRBD2. The V gene's germline CDR1 is GTSNPN and CDR2 SVGIG (reference sequence). The CDR3 is 16 amino acids. Trimming removed 1 base from V and 2 bases from J; junction bases left unmatched: 8. The DNA for the CDR3 is TGTGCCTGGAGTGACTACCGGCGGGGGTCCAAAAACATTCAGTACTTC. It is translated as CAWSDYRRGSKNIQYF.

The V call is TRBV27, the J call TRBJ1-2, with D perhaps TRBD1 (6 bases). Germline-derived CDR1 and CDR2 are MNHEY and SMNVEV (reference sequence). This CDR3 has 14 amino acids. The V gene lost 8 bases and the J gene lost 6 bases, with 19 bases spanning the gap. DNA of the CDR3: TGTGCCAGCTATTCCAGGGGAGGACGGGATGGCTACACCTTC. It specifies CASYSRGGRDGYTF.

There are a few counts of this clone. This chain uses TRBV4-2 with TRBJ2-2; maybe TRBD2 (7 bases). Germline CDR1 and CDR2: LGHNA and YNFKEQ. Trimming took 3 bases from V and 7 from J, leaving 18 bases between them. The CDR3 spans 16 residues. CDR3 DNA: TGTGCCAGCAGCCACCACAGGGCGGGGGTAGACGGGGAGCTGTTTTTT. Encoded protein: CASSHHRAGVDGELFF.

V and J are TRBV5-1 and TRBJ2-7; D gene ambiguous. There are 14 residues in the CDR3. V lost 3 bases, J lost 4 bases, and 14 bases lay in between. Germline CDR1 reads SGHRS; CDR2 reads YFSETQ. In DNA, the CDR3 is TGCGCCAGCAGCTGGATTTCATCTTCGTACGAGCAGTACTTC. Protein: CASSWISSSYEQYF.

This clone was recorded once. This rearrangement joins TRBV6-5 to TRBJ1-1; D is possibly TRBD1 (5 bases). Deletions cut 7 bases from V and 0 bases from J, with 9 bases between. The CDR3 length is 13 residues. In germline, CDR1 is MNHEY, CDR2 SVGAGI. CDR3 sequence: CASNRGVNTEAFF. DNA for the CDR3: TGTGCCAGCAATCGGGGGGTGAACACTGAAGCTTTCTTT.

CDR3 DNA: TGCAGCGTTGAAAACGGAGAGACCCAGTACTTC. Its translation is CSVENGETQYF. The chain employs TRBV29-1 and TRBJ2-5; no clear D. CDR1 and CDR2 (germline): SQVTM, ANQGSEA. V lost 2 bases and J lost 4, with 5 bases in between. The CDR3 is 11 residues long. The variable domain in full, completed from reference TRBV29-1 and TRBJ2-5, reads SAVISQKPSRDICQRGTSLTIQCQVDSQVTMMFWYRQQPGQSLTLIATANQGSEATYESGFVIDKFPISRPNLTFSTLTVSNMSPEDSSIYLCSVENGETQYFGPGTRLLVL.